This T cell receptor (beta chain) appears in the sequencing data of a study of T cell repertoires in cytomegalovirus infection. TCRdb reanalysed the reads using MiXCR and keeps one entry per CDR3 protein. The sample records approximately 130,000 distinct CDR3 sequences, 7% to 9.5% being singletons. The study's findings and limits: Dominating the ex vivo response were HLA-C-restricted CMV-specific TCR beta clonotypes.

In regard to this clonotype: Its antigen is currently unknown.

This CDR3 is built from 15 residues. Germline V gene sequence: CDR1 LGHNA, CDR2 YNFKEQ. Between the trimmed V and J ends, which lost 0 bases and 8 bases, there was a span of 16 bases. The chain employs TRBV4-2 and TRBJ1-1, with unresolved D. The TCR originated in a human donor in good health (CMV status not recorded). Some clones in this sample may be carry-over from other donors' samples. The sequenced sample was PBMCs. The CDR3 nucleotides read TGTGCCAGCAGCCAAGACCCCAGTAGCCTCCTCGAAGCTTTCTTT. Protein: CASSQDPSSLLEAFF.